These 4 T cell receptor beta chains came from one sample sequenced in a study of blood T cell repertoires in COVID-19. The repertoire was sequenced with immunoSEQ multiplex PCR; TCRdb's copy has only in-frame clones and lacks some. In the table there are 58,000 or so clones, approximately 86% of which are singletons. Sequencing used peripheral blood. These receptors all stem from an older woman with active COVID-19.

The chain joins TRBV30 to TRBJ2-3; 14 nucleotides match TRBD2. The germline CDR1 and CDR2 sequences are GTSNPN and SVGIG (reference sequence). Trimming took 1 base from V and 1 from J; bases not matched to a gene: 10. This CDR3 contains 19 residues. The CDR3 reads CAWSALTSGRVGGTDTQYF. As DNA, the CDR3 is TGTGCCTGGAGTGCCCTGACTAGCGGGAGGGTTGGGGGCACAGATACGCAGTATTTT. The full variable domain, rest sourced from reference TRBV30 and TRBJ2-3, is SQTIHQWPATLVQPVGSPLSLECTVEGTSNPNLYWYRQAAGRGLQLLFYSVGIGQISSEVPQNLSASRPQDRQFILSSKKLLLSDSGFYLCAWSALTSGRVGGTDTQYFGPGTRLTVL.

V usage is TRBV5-1 and J usage is TRBJ1-5, with 8 nucleotides matching TRBD1. Germline trimming cut 4 bases from V and 2 bases from J; bases unmatched to any gene: 5. The CDR3 sequence is 15 residues long. Looked up from germline, CDR1 is SGHRS and CDR2 is YFSETQ. CDR3 residues: CASSRTGQGNQPQHF. The CDR3 nucleotides are TGCGCCAGCAGCAGGACAGGGCAGGGCAATCAGCCCCAGCATTTT.

The J gene is TRBJ1-5, the V gene TRBV11-1, with TRBD1 identical over 9 bases. Trimming removed 1 base from V and 5 bases from J; junction bases left unmatched: 3. There are 15 residues in the CDR3. The germline V gene encodes CDR1 SGHAT and CDR2 FQDESV (reference sequence). The CDR3 nucleotides read TGTGCCAGCAGCTTAGGGGACAGGGCCGATCAGCCCCAGCATTTT. Its translation: CASSLGDRADQPQHF.

The chain carries TRBV7-3 and TRBJ2-1; 13 nucleotides match TRBD2. The V and J ends lost 8 bases and 6 bases, in that order; junction bases with no gene match: 1. CDR1 and CDR2 from the germline V gene are SGHTA and FQGTGA. The CDR3 loop spans 13 amino acids. CDR3 in DNA: TGTGCCAGCGGACTAGCGGGAGTCAATGAGCAGTTCTTC. It encodes CASGLAGVNEQFF.